Listed here are 20 T cell receptor beta chains from one sample, sequenced in a study of regulatory T cells in long-lasting Graves disease. The time point is: newly diagnosed GD, antithyroid drugs for less than 3 months. The TCR library was made from RNA extracted from PBMCs. CDR3-region Arm-PCR and iRepertoire HTBI primers produced the TCR beta libraries. Each CDR3 protein is one row after TCRdb ran MiXCR on the multiplex PCR reads. The data show over 500,000 distinct CDR3 sequences, around 15% seen once. This sample was shared with a second study, whose subject was T cells in Graves' hyperthyroidism and ophthalmopathy.

Sequencing was performed on peripheral blood mononuclear cells (PBMCs), taken at new diagnosis, from a patient treated with antithyroid drugs. These receptors all come from a man younger than 35 with Graves disease.

Details on this clonotype: It may be a read error: a sequence one base away is much more abundant. J is TRBJ2-1 and V is TRBV11-2; no clear D gene. CDR1 is SGHAT, CDR2 FQNNGV, per germline. The CDR3 length is 14 residues. DNA for the CDR3: TGTGCCGGCAGCTTTCTCAACTTTGCTCGTGGGCAGTTCTTC. This translates into CAGSFLNFARGQFF.

This clonotype appeared many times. The CDR3 bases are TGCAGTGCTAGAGATTTACAGGGGCGGACTGAAGCTTTCTTT. Protein product: CSARDLQGRTEAFF. J is TRBJ1-1 and V is TRBV20-1; 7 positions agree with TRBD1. The CDR3 covers 14 residues. The trim removed 0 bases at V and 5 bases at J, leaving 6 bases unmatched. Germline V gene lookup returns CDR1 DFQATT and CDR2 SNEGSKA (reference sequence).

This clonotype was recorded many times. This sequence joins TRBV20-1 and TRBJ2-4, with D uncertain. The CDR3 has 12 amino acids. Germline-derived CDR1 and CDR2 are DFQATT and SNEGSKA (reference sequence). V was clipped by 6 bases and J by 0 bases, with 6 bases between them. The CDR3 DNA is TGCAGTGCAACATTAGCCAAAAACATTCAGTACTTC. Protein product: CSATLAKNIQYF.

This clonotype has just a few counts. The chain combines TRBV25-1 with TRBJ2-3; perhaps TRBD2 as D (6 bases). Matching the DNA end better, TRBJ2-7 makes the J call doubtful. The CDR3 runs 14 residues. Germline CDR1 is MGHDK and CDR2 is SYGVNS. CDR3 in DNA: TGTGCCAGCAGTGAAGGAGGGGAAGGATACGAGCAGTACTTC. Its protein product is CASSEGGEGYEQYF.

Many counts were recorded for this clonotype. V gene TRBV30 combines with J gene TRBJ2-1, with 7 bases matching TRBD1. Germline V gene data show CDR1 as GTSNPN and CDR2 as SVGIG (reference sequence). The V and J ends lost 5 bases and 10 bases, in that order; junction bases with no gene match: 8. CDR3 length equals 12 residues. The CDR3 DNA follows: TGTGCCTGGGACAGGGACGCGAGCGAGCAGTTCTTC. Amino acids: CAWDRDASEQFF.

There are a few counts of this clonotype. The V and J genes are TRBV12-3 or TRBV12-4 and TRBJ1-5; D unclear. V gave up 0 bases and J gave up 13 bases, with 16 bases separating them. CDR3 size: 14 residues. The CDR3 is CASSLARGLALQHF. Here the CDR3 DNA reads TGTGCCAGCAGTTTAGCCCGCGGACTCGCCCTACAGCATTTT.

This clonotype came up many times. This chain links TRBV29-1 with TRBJ2-5, with unresolved D. CDR1 is SQVTM, CDR2 ANQGSEA, per germline. The CDR3 is made up of 11 amino acids. V lost 6 bases and J 1 base, leaving 6 bases between the germline ends. The CDR3 loop reads CSVGPQETQYF. The CDR3 DNA is TGCAGCGTCGGGCCCCAAGAGACCCAGTACTTC.

This clonotype was detected many times. V and J are TRBV6-1 and TRBJ1-3; D gene ambiguous. The germline CDR1 and CDR2 sequences are MNHNS and SASEGT. The V gene lost 0 bases and the J gene lost 4 bases, with 16 bases spanning the gap. The CDR3 loop spans 17 amino acids. In DNA, the CDR3 is TGTGCCAGCAGTGAAGCGAATCTGATCTGGTCAGGAAACACCATATATTTT. It encodes CASSEANLIWSGNTIYF.

This clonotype has only a few counts. The chain links TRBV13 to TRBJ2-1, with D possibly matching TRBD1 (7 bases). The CDR3 consists of 15 residues. V was cut by 5 bases and J by 5 bases, with 16 bases left in between. The germline CDR1 and CDR2 sequences are PRHDT and FYEKMQ (reference sequence). CDR3 DNA sequence: TGTGCCAGCAGCACGACAGGGACTGGTAACAATGAGCAGTTCTTC. As protein: CASSTTGTGNNEQFF.

CDR3 amino acids: CASSSYRDWNTEAFF. The CDR3 region has the DNA TGTGCCAGCAGTAGCTACAGGGATTGGAACACTGAAGCTTTCTTT. This chain connects TRBV27 to TRBJ1-1; D possibly corresponds to TRBD1 (6 bases). The CDR3 is made up of 15 amino acids. With 5 bases removed from V and 1 base from J, the gap between germline ends came to 14 bases. Germline V gene sequence: CDR1 MNHEY, CDR2 SMNVEV (reference sequence).

The sample holds a few counts of this clonotype. The chain recombines TRBV29-1 with TRBJ2-7, with TRBD1 as a possible D gene (7 bases). Germline lookup yields CDR1 SQVTM and CDR2 ANQGSEA. The CDR3 consists of 12 residues. The ends were cut back, 5 bases at V and 6 bases at J, with 14 bases in the middle. As DNA, the CDR3 is TGCAGCGTTAGGAGGGGGCTCGGCGAGCAGTACTTC. This encodes CSVRRGLGEQYF.

This clonotype was picked up many times. The rearrangement links TRBV6-1 to TRBJ1-2; D remains unclear. Trimming removed 1 base at V and 4 bases at J, with 7 bases between. The CDR3 totals 13 residues. Germline V lookup: CDR1 MNHNS, CDR2 SASEGT. The CDR3 loop reads CASSEDGSYGYTF. CDR3 DNA sequence: TGTGCCAGCAGTGAAGACGGTTCCTATGGCTACACCTTC.

This clonotype has at least ten counts. The rearrangement uses TRBV3-1 and TRBJ2-7; tentative D call: TRBD2 (6 bases). V lost 5 bases, J lost 0 bases, and 14 bases lay in between. The CDR3 covers 15 residues. Germline V gives CDR1 LGHDT, CDR2 YNNKEL (reference sequence). The CDR3 loop reads CASSYSAGISYEQYF. The CDR3, as DNA: TGTGCCAGCAGCTATAGCGCGGGAATCTCCTACGAGCAGTACTTC.

This clonotype has at least ten counts. V gene TRBV11-2 combines with J gene TRBJ2-2, with D tentatively TRBD2 (6 bases). The V gene's germline CDR1 is SGHAT and CDR2 FQNNGV. The CDR3 spans 14 residues. The ends were cut back, 1 base at V and 3 bases at J, with 6 bases in the middle. The CDR3 loop reads CASSLAGDTGELFF. Written as DNA, the CDR3 is TGTGCCAGCAGCTTAGCGGGGGACACCGGGGAGCTGTTTTTT.

This clonotype was seen ten or more times. This chain connects TRBV28 to TRBJ1-5; the match to TRBD1 covers 8 bases. Trimming cost V 5 bases and J 6 bases; bases outside gene matches: 6. The CDR3 covers 14 residues. CDR1 is MDHEN, CDR2 SYDVKM, per germline. Here the CDR3 DNA reads TGTGCCAGCAGTCGCCGCGACAGGGGTCAGCCCCAGCATTTT. It is translated as CASSRRDRGQPQHF. Full variable domain (missing parts from reference TRBV28 and TRBJ1-5): DVKVTQSSRYLVKRTGEKVFLECVQDMDHENMFWYRQDPGLGLRLIYFSYDVKMKEKGDIPEGYSVSREKKERFSLILESASTNQTSMYLCASSRRDRGQPQHFGDGTRLSIL.

Many counts were recorded for this clonotype. The V gene is TRBV3-1, the J gene TRBJ2-1, with no clear D. This CDR3 spans 13 amino acids. V was clipped by 2 bases and J by 7 bases, with 9 bases between them. Germline CDR1 reads LGHDT; CDR2 reads YNNKEL (reference sequence). The DNA of the CDR3 is TGTGCCAGCAGCCAACATGGGCCGAATGAGCAGTTCTTC. It translates to CASSQHGPNEQFF.

This clonotype was counted at least ten times. The chain employs TRBV15 and TRBJ1-1; D is ambiguous. CDR1 and CDR2 from the germline V gene are LNHNV and YYDKDF (reference sequence). The ends were cut back, 0 bases at V and 8 bases at J, with 10 bases in the middle. This CDR3 spans 13 amino acids. CDR3 in DNA: TGTGCCACCAGCAGAGATCGTTGGGGAGAAGCTTTCTTT. This codes for CATSRDRWGEAFF.

The V call is TRBV30, the J call TRBJ1-3; unclear D gene. V was pared by 0 bases and J by 0 bases, with 6 bases between. There are 14 residues in the CDR3. Germline loops: CDR1 GTSNPN, CDR2 SVGIG (reference sequence). The CDR3 loop is CAWSVPVSGNTIYF. As DNA, the CDR3 is TGTGCCTGGAGTGTGCCCGTCTCTGGAAACACCATATATTTT.

This clonotype showed up many times. At one of its ends the junction is not consistent with the germline gene, which may arise from a read error. The rearrangement links TRBV6-1 to TRBJ1-5; D may be TRBD1 (5 bases). The V gene's germline CDR1 is MNHNS and CDR2 SASEGT. This CDR3 has 14 amino acids. CDR3 sequence (DNA): TGTGCCACCCGGCAGGGAGGCCGTAATCGGCCCCAGCATTTT. The encoded protein is CATRQGGRNRPQHF.

This clonotype showed up many times. The rearrangement uses TRBV6-1 and TRBJ1-2; D may be TRBD1 (5 bases). The CDR3 contains 14 residues. Germline CDR1 reads MNHNS; CDR2 reads SASEGT. The ends were cut back, 7 bases at V and 5 bases at J, with 17 bases in the middle. CDR3 bases: TGTGCCAGCACCCAAACCCAGGGTCGGTATGGCTACACCTTC. Residues: CASTQTQGRYGYTF.